Given below is one T cell receptor (beta chain) in context. Its cognate antigen has yet to be identified. Qualities for individual bases were not recorded, and no much larger clone is one base off. In Seattle, one collaborating source enrolled patients while the infection was active and tracked those patients longitudinally over the course of disease. Each collaborating institution followed its own protocols to collect whole blood in K2EDTA tubes. Collaborator samples were shipped for TCRbeta analysis as frozen whole blood, isolated PBMCs, or DNA extracted from either sample type. This sample was taken from a study of blood T cell repertoires in COVID-19 (dated by TCRdb to about 2020). Turning to the overall study: The collaborator samples originated in the United States, Italy and Spain and spanned the acute and convalescent phases of COVID-19. Samples came from the ongoing ImmuneRACE study (first 160 participants) plus 1,254 subjects from 6 global collaborators. Subjects who had been exposed to COVID-19, were actively infected with it, or had recovered from it provided the deeply sampled blood TCRbeta repertoires that made up the dataset. The repertoires were released in a freely available public database intended as a resource for research on the immune response to SARS-CoV-2. Where HLA class I and class II types were available, the types were taken from metadata supplied by the sample provider, not from assay-based typing. The sample metadata nearly always contained a de-identified subject ID, COVID-19 status, age in years and sex. The material from the prospective study consisted of cDNA or gDNA derived from T cells, B-cell-depleted T cells, or PBMCs.

The immunoSEQ Assay, a bias-controlled multiplex PCR, was used to amplify TCRbeta CDR3 regions from genomic DNA. Regarding the original processing steps: Within the assay, amplification of reference gene primers was used to estimate how many nucleated cells each sample contained. To quantify the absolute abundance of each unique TCRbeta CDR3 rearrangement, sequence reads were collapsed and filtered. For each sample, productive Simpson clonality was calculated by taking the square root of Simpson's diversity index across productive rearrangements. TCRdb took over this immuneACCESS table, retaining in-frame rearrangements with V and J assigned. Such tables are incomplete; in checked studies, under half of the missing clones stem from an unresolved V gene, and the remainder is unexplained. From that table come the V and J calls and clone size; the DNA was used to work out D and trimming. Across this sample there are roughly 200,000 clones, with more than 75% seen only once. The top ten clones comprise around 8% of the sample.

V and J are truncated by 0 bases and 4 bases respectively, leaving an intervening sequence of 5 bases. The CDR3 has 13 amino acids, counting the end cysteine and phenylalanine. Just the 39-base CDR3 DNA is kept, in frame starting at base 1. As encoded in the germline V gene, CDR1 is KGHDR while CDR2 is SFDVKD. Study-wide conclusions, independent of this receptor: Clinical and demographic metadata were provided uncurated, with the amount varying by source and participant.

The chain was built from TRBV24-1 and TRBJ2-5; the best D guess is TRBD2, with 5 bases matching. The sequence was obtained from a woman aged 55-69 years with COVID-19, enrolled during active disease. Material for sequencing was peripheral blood. The CDR3 has the sequence CATSDLRGETQYF. The DNA is TGTGCCACCAGTGATTTGCGGGGAGAGACCCAGTACTTC.